The clone carrying this TCR beta chain was counted only a few times. Germline is not matched at one junction end, which may reflect a read error. The second PCR ran about 7 to 12 cycles with a sample-barcoded 5' primer and J-beta primers. TCRdb independently ran MiXCR on the 5' RACE reads; one entry per CDR3 protein. The data hold about 620,000 distinct CDR3 sequences, with 52% observed a single time. These data are taken from a study of blood T cells in healthy people across ages. The sample was blood. The sequence was collected from a woman older than 75 in good health.

The CDR3 region has the DNA TGTGCCAGCTCACCACCGGCAGTTCCCTATGGCTGCACCTTC. As protein: CASSPPAVPYGCTF. J is TRBJ1-2 and V is TRBV18; no firm D call. Germline loops: CDR1 KGHSH, CDR2 LQKENI. The CDR3 is 14 amino acids.